The 8 T cell receptor beta chains below come from one sample, sequenced in a study of blood T cell repertoires in COVID-19. Using immunoSEQ multiplex PCR, the repertoire was profiled, and TCRdb retains in-frame clones only, with some absent. The table has 130,000 to 150,000 clones, 85% seen once. The source material was PBMCs or T cells enriched from blood (not recorded which). The receptors were gathered from a woman in her 40s who had recovered from COVID-19.

This clone was found a few times. The CDR3 sequence: CATSTLAGATDTQYF. The CDR3 DNA is TGTGCCACCAGCACATTGGCGGGAGCCACAGATACGCAGTATTTT. The rearrangement uses TRBV15 and TRBJ2-3; 7 bases are shared with TRBD2. The trim removed 4 bases at V and 2 bases at J, leaving 6 bases unmatched. From germline, CDR1 is LNHNV and CDR2 YYDKDF (reference sequence). CDR3 length equals 15 residues. Filled out from reference TRBV15 and TRBJ2-3, the complete variable domain reads DAMVIQNPRYQVTQFGKPVTLSCSQTLNHNVMYWYQQKSSQAPKLLFHYYDKDFNNEADTPDNFQSRRPNTSFCFLDIRSPGLGDTAMYLCATSTLAGATDTQYFGPGTRLTVL.

This clone came up a few times. The genes are TRBV5-4 and TRBJ1-2; weak D call: TRBD1 (5 bases). Looked up from germline, CDR1 is SGHNT and CDR2 is YYREEE (reference sequence). V was trimmed by 2 bases and J by 8 bases, leaving 10 bases between them. The CDR3 extends over 12 amino acids. The CDR3 here is CASSFGGGGYTF. In nucleotides, the CDR3 is TGTGCCAGCAGCTTCGGGGGGGGAGGCTACACCTTC.

The rearrangement uses TRBV2 and TRBJ1-3, with unresolved D. CDR3 size: 13 residues. The V gene lost 4 bases and the J gene lost 3 bases, with 7 bases spanning the gap. Per the germline V gene, CDR1 is SNHLY and CDR2 is FYNNEI. The CDR3 region is CASSALRGNTIYF. The DNA for the CDR3 is TGTGCCAGCAGTGCCCTACGTGGAAACACCATATATTTT.

This clone was observed a single time. The V gene is TRBV19, the J gene TRBJ2-7; TRBD2 aligns across 11 bases. CDR3 size: 16 residues. Germline-derived CDR1 and CDR2 are LNHDA and SQIVND (reference sequence). Trimming cost V 3 bases and J 5 bases; bases outside gene matches: 9. The CDR3 coding sequence is TGTGCCAGTAGTATTGTAGCGGGAGGGCCTGTGGACGAGCAGTACTTC. As protein: CASSIVAGGPVDEQYF.

V gene TRBV5-1 combines with J gene TRBJ2-1; 9 bases are a match to TRBD2. The CDR3 has 16 residues. CDR1 and CDR2 (germline): SGHRS, YFSETQ. V shed 0 bases and J 5 bases; nucleotides not matched to a gene: 6. As DNA, the CDR3 is TGCGCCAGCAGCTTGGCCGTGCGACTAGCGGACAATGAGCAGTTCTTC. Translating it yields CASSLAVRLADNEQFF.

The chain carries TRBV29-1 and TRBJ1-1; D possibly corresponds to TRBD1 (5 bases). This CDR3 is 13 amino acids long. Germline CDR1 SQVTM, CDR2 ANQGSEA. V lost 1 base and J lost 1, with 7 bases in between. The chain's CDR3 is CSVEVGGNTEAFF. In nucleotides, the CDR3 is TGCAGCGTTGAAGTGGGGGGGAACACTGAAGCTTTCTTT. The whole variable domain, filled in from reference TRBV29-1 and TRBJ1-1, reads SAVISQKPSRDICQRGTSLTIQCQVDSQVTMMFWYRQQPGQSLTLIATANQGSEATYESGFVIDKFPISRPNLTFSTLTVSNMSPEDSSIYLCSVEVGGNTEAFFGQGTRLTVV.

The chain couples TRBV9 to TRBJ2-1; 8 nucleotides line up with TRBD2. The CDR3 spans 15 residues. The V and J ends lost 1 base and 5 bases, in that order; junction bases with no gene match: 5. The germline V gene encodes CDR1 SGDLS and CDR2 YYNGEE. The CDR3 nucleotides are TGTGCCAGCAGCGTACAGACTAGCGTCAACAATGAGCAGTTCTTC. Amino acids: CASSVQTSVNNEQFF. Full variable domain (rest looked up from reference TRBV9 and TRBJ2-1): DSGVTQTPKHLITATGQRVTLRCSPRSGDLSVYWYQQSLDQGLQFLIQYYNGEERAKGNILERFSAQQFPDLHSELNLSSLELGDSALYFCASSVQTSVNNEQFFGPGTRLTVL.

The chain's CDR3 is CAWSGDRETGELFF. The CDR3 DNA reads as TGTGCCTGGAGTGGGGACAGGGAGACCGGGGAGCTGTTTTTT. This chain links TRBV30 with TRBJ2-2; 9 nucleotides align to TRBD1. V shed 1 base, J shed 5 bases, and the junction held 2 bases outside the gene matches. The CDR3 runs to 14 residues. CDR1 GTSNPN and CDR2 SVGIG come from the germline V gene (reference sequence).